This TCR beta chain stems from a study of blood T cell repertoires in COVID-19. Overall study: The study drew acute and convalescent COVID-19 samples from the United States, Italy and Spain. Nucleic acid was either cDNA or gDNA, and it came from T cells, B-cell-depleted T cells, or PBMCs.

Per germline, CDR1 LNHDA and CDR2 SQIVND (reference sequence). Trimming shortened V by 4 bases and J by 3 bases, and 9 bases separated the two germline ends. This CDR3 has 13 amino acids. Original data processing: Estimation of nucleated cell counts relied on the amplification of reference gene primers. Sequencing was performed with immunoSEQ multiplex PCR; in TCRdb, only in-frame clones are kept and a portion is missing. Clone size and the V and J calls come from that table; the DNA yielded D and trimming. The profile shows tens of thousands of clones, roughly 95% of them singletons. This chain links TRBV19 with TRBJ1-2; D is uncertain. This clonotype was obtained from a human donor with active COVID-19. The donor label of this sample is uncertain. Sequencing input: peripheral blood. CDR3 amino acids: CASSRAAYYGYTF. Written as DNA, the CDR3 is TGTGCCAGTAGTAGGGCAGCCTACTATGGCTACACCTTC.